This T cell receptor (beta chain) was retrieved from a study of blood T cell repertoires in COVID-19. Study background: The United States, Italy and Spain provided the acute and convalescent COVID-19 samples. PBMCs, B-cell-depleted T cells, or T cells were the source of the cDNA or gDNA that made up the material.

Between the trimmed V and J ends, which lost 4 bases and 2 bases, there was a span of 6 bases. CDR1 and CDR2 from the germline V gene are LGHDT and YNNKEL (reference sequence). The CDR3 contains 13 residues. As handled by the study authors: Amplification with reference gene primers provided the estimates of nucleated cell counts. Libraries were prepared by immunoSEQ multiplex PCR; TCRdb keeps only in-frame clonotypes and omits some of them. The DNA gave D and trimming, while V, J and clone size come from that table. This sample yields some 140,000 clones, of which roughly four fifths are seen a single time; roughly 1.5% belongs to the top ten.

This clonotype was obtained from an elderly man with acute or convalescent COVID-19. Sequenced: peripheral blood. This rearrangement joins TRBV3-1 (or the pseudogene TRBV3-2) to TRBJ1-3, with D possibly matching TRBD1 (5 bases). CDR3 sequence (DNA): TGTGCCAGCAGCCCGACAGCTGGAAACACCATATATTTT. Encoded protein: CASSPTAGNTIYF.